Listed below are T cell receptor beta chains from one sample, sequenced in a study of blood T cell repertoires in COVID-19. Libraries were prepared by immunoSEQ multiplex PCR; TCRdb keeps only in-frame clonotypes and omits some of them. The sample carries some 140,000 clones, about 88% recorded once. Sequenced input: PBMCs or T cells enriched from blood (not recorded which). These receptors were obtained from a man aged 35 to 55 with acute COVID-19. The conserved cysteine and the conserved F or W are not part of the CDR3 here.

TRBV7-3	TRBJ2-1	ASSSTGGALNEQF
TRBV28	TRBJ1-6	ATLTGIGSPLH
TRBV5-1	TRBJ1-1	ASSGRDIPEAF
TRBV6-5	TRBJ2-1	ASSISGNYNEQF
TRBV6-6	TRBJ2-2	ASSYSGQVPTGELF
TRBV5-1	TRBJ2-3	ASSSGTSGSTDTQY
TRBV6-6	TRBJ1-5	ASDRGRQPQH
TRBV9	TRBJ1-3	ASSPGGTIY
TRBV7-9	TRBJ2-7	ASSFDGGSYEQY
TRBV5-1	TRBJ2-7	ASATGPQESYEQY
TRBV7-8	TRBJ2-3	ASSLGLAGPSTDTQY
TRBV6-1	TRBJ2-7	ASSEAGTSGSYEQY
TRBV25-1	TRBJ2-7	ASSLGQGSYEQY
TRBV5-1	TRBJ1-3	ASTGEGNTIY
TRBV6-1	TRBJ1-2	ASSEASRGVNGYT
TRBV5-1	TRBJ1-6	ASSLVRGLSPLH
TRBV7-2	TRBJ1-1	ASSQPGGATEAF
TRBV14	TRBJ1-6	ASSQGRRSPLH
TRBV10-2	TRBJ1-1	ASSESRGMVRTEAF
TRBV6-5	TRBJ2-7	ASSYSDSNEQY
TRBV27	TRBJ1-2	ASSFGQGAYGYT
TRBV9	TRBJ1-2	ASSERTGGMGGYT
TRBV27	TRBJ1-5	ASGTGFQPQH
TRBV28	TRBJ2-1	ASRIGGSYNEQF
TRBV5-1	TRBJ2-5	ASSLGRGGETQY
TRBV11-3	TRBJ2-2	ASGPQGANTGELF
TRBV11-3	TRBJ2-1	ASSLDGGGHNNEQF
TRBV10-3	TRBJ2-4	AISESSVAGKRSKNIQY
TRBV7-7	TRBJ2-7	AKHQGCYEQY
TRBV5-4	TRBJ2-6	ASSLQGIKPGANVLT
TRBV5-1	TRBJ2-5	ASRMTGRETQY
TRBV11-2	TRBJ2-7	ASSLIRGASEQY
TRBV7-9	TRBJ1-2	ASSLAQAAVYGYT
TRBV19	TRBJ1-5	ASSMLGDQPQH
TRBV7-9	TRBJ2-5	ASSQSEEETQY
TRBV27	TRBJ2-3	ASSSRPLASGARDTQY
TRBV6-5	TRBJ1-4	ASMGLATNEKLF
TRBV9	TRBJ2-5	ASSGSGNQETQY
TRBV28	TRBJ1-1	ASASGSGYTEAF
TRBV28	TRBJ1-4	ASSFRDEKLF
TRBV10-3	TRBJ1-2	AISPGTGVGYGYT
TRBV13	TRBJ1-2	ASSSRGQDSSNYGYT
TRBV7-3	TRBJ2-3	ASSPSNSMDTQY
TRBV3-1/TRBV3-2	TRBJ2-3	ASSQQVVHPTDTQY
TRBV18	TRBJ2-7	ASSPRAGGDEQY
TRBV28	TRBJ1-1	ASSLPEGMNTEAF
TRBV2	TRBJ2-3	ASNLLAGGTDTQY
TRBV11-2	TRBJ2-3	ASSFGRVLQGSPDTQY
TRBV10-3	TRBJ1-2	AISETGQNGYT
TRBV11-2	TRBJ2-1	ASRTTGLAGGRNNEQF
TRBV29-1	TRBJ2-7	SGGEGAISRPCEQY
TRBV18	TRBJ2-7	ASSPTQGQGSYEQY
TRBV27	TRBJ1-2	ASSLSTGGASYT
TRBV7-6	TRBJ1-1	ASSLTGQDNTEAF
TRBV2	TRBJ1-4	ASTIPWHPLF
TRBV20-1	TRBJ1-2	SASGLYGYT
TRBV29-1	TRBJ1-1	SVVPTGVTEAF
TRBV19	TRBJ1-6	ASRPGGNSPLH
TRBV19	TRBJ1-4	ASSTWTSEKLF
TRBV10-3	TRBJ1-2	AIIPDRGFGYT